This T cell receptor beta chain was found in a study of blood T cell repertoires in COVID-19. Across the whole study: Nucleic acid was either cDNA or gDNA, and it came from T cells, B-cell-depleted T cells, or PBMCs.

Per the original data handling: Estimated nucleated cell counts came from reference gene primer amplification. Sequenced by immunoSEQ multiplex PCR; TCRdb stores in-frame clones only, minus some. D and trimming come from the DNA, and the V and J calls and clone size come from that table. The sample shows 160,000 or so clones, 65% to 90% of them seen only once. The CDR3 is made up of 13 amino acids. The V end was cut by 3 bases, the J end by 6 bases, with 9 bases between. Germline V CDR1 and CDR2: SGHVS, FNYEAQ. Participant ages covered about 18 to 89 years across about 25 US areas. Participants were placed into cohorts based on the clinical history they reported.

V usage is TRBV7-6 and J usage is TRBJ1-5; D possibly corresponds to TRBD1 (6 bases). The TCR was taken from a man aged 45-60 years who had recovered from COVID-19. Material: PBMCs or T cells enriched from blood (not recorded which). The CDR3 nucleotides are TGTGCCAGCAGCTTTCAGGGGACTCAGCCCCAGCATTTT. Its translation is CASSFQGTQPQHF.